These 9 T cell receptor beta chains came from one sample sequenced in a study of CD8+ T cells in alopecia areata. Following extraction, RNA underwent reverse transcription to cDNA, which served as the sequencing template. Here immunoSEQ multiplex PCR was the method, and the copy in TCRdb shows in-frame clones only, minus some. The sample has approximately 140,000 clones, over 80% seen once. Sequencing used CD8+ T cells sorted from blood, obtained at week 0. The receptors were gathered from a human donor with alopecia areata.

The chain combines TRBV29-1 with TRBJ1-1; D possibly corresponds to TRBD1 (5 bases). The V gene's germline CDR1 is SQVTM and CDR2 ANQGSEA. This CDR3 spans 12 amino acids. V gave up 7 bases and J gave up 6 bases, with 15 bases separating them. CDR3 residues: CSADPGRPEAFF. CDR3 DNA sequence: TGCAGCGCCGATCCGGGACGGCCTGAAGCTTTCTTT.

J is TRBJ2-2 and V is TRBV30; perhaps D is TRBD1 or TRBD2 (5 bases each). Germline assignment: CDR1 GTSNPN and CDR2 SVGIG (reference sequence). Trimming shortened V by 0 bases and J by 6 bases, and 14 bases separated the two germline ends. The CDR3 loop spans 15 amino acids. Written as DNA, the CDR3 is TGTGCCTGGAGTGTACTTGCAGGGCGGGCCGGGGAGCTGTTTTTT. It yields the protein CAWSVLAGRAGELFF.

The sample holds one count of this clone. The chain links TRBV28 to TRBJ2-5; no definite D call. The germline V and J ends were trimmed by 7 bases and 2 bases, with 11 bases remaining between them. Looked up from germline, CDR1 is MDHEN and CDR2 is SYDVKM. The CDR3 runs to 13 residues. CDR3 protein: CASKMAAQETQYF. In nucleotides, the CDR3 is TGTGCCAGCAAAATGGCGGCGCAAGAGACCCAGTACTTC.

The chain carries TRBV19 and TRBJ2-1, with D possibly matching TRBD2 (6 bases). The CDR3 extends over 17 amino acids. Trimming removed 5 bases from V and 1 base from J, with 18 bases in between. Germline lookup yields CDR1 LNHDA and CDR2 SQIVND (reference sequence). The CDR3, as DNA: TGTGCCAGTAGTCCGGACTATCCCGGCGGATCCTACAATGAGCAGTTCTTC. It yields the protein CASSPDYPGGSYNEQFF.

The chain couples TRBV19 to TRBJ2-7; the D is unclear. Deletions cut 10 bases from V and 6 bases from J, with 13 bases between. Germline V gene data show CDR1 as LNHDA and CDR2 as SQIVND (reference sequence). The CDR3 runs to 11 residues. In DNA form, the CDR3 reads TGTGCCACTAGGTTCGGTTTCGAGCAGTACTTC. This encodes CATRFGFEQYF.

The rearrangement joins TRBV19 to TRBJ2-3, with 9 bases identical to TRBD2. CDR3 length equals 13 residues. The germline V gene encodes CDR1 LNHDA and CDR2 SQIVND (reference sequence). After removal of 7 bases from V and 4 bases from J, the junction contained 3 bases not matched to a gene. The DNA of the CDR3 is TGTGCCAGTAATAGCGGGAGTTCAGATACGCAGTATTTT. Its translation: CASNSGSSDTQYF.

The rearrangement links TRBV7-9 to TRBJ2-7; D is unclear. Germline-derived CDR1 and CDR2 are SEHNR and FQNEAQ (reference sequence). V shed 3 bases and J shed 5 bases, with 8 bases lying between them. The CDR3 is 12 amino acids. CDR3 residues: CASSLVVDEQYF. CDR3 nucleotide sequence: TGTGCCAGCAGCTTGGTTGTGGACGAGCAGTACTTC.

The CDR3 DNA is TGTGCCTGGGACGGGCACGAGCAGTACTTC. This encodes CAWDGHEQYF. The chain has TRBV30 and TRBJ2-7; D is ambiguous. Germline V lookup: CDR1 GTSNPN, CDR2 SVGIG (reference sequence). With 5 bases removed from V and 5 bases from J, the gap between germline ends came to 7 bases. The CDR3 contains 10 residues.

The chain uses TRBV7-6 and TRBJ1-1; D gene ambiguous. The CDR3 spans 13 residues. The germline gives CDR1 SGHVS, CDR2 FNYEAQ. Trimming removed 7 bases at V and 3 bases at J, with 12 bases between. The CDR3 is CASTAEIDTEAFF. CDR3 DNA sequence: TGTGCCAGCACTGCGGAAATAGACACTGAAGCTTTCTTT.